This T cell receptor (beta chain) is drawn from a study of blood T cell repertoires in COVID-19. As for the study in general: Sites in the United States, Italy and Spain provided acute and convalescent COVID-19 samples. The cDNA or gDNA used as material had been derived from T cells, B-cell-depleted T cells, or PBMCs.

Authors' analysis steps: Nucleated cell counts were estimated from reference gene primer amplification. Sequencing was performed with immunoSEQ multiplex PCR; in TCRdb, only in-frame clones are kept and a portion is missing. The DNA was the basis for D and trimming; V, J and clone size are from that table. The repertoire includes about 98,000 clones, 75% to 85% of them detected once, and approximately 24% sits in the top ten. J lost 1 base, V lost 11 bases, and 4 bases had no gene match. The CDR3 has 13 residues. CDR1 and CDR2 from the germline V gene are MNHEY and SVGAGI. The source material was peripheral blood. The receptor's source is a man between 65 and 85 years old with acute or convalescent COVID-19. V and J are TRBV6-5 and TRBJ2-3, with TRBD2 matching over 9 bases. CDR3 sequence (DNA): TGTGCCGTACTAGCGGGCGGCACAGATACGCAGTATTTT. Translating gives CAVLAGGTDTQYF.